These T cell receptor beta chains were read from a single sample in a study of T cell changes during pregnancy in multiple sclerosis. Libraries were prepared by immunoSEQ multiplex PCR; TCRdb keeps only in-frame clonotypes and omits some of them. The repertoire holds 58,000 or so clones, with nearly 95% as singletons. The specimen comprised CD4+ T cells from peripheral blood mononuclear cells, sampled in the third trimester of pregnancy. These receptors originate from a female donor with multiple sclerosis, enrolled in a pregnancy study. CDR3s include the opening cysteine and the closing phenylalanine or tryptophan. D genes are given only for firm matches. The size of a clone is reported for some rows only, either as once, few or many, or as a class for expanded clones.

d_gene,v_gene,j_gene,len,abundance,CDR3nt,CDR3aa
TRBD1,TRBV11-2,TRBJ1-5,16,.,TGTGCCAGCAGCTTAGACCGGGACAGGGGCAATCAGCCCCAGCATTTT,CASSLDRDRGNQPQHF
.,TRBV27,TRBJ2-7,14,.,TGTGCCAGCAGTTTATTCGGGGTTACCCACGAGCAGTACTTC,CASSLFGVTHEQYF
TRBD1,TRBV7-2,TRBJ2-4,16,.,TGTGCCAGCAGCCCGCAGGGGGCCCTAGCCAAAAACATTCAGTACTTC,CASSPQGALAKNIQYF
.,TRBV7-3,TRBJ2-2,16,.,TGTGCCAGCAGCTTAGATAGCACTAGAAACACCGGGGAGCTGTTTTTT,CASSLDSTRNTGELFF
.,TRBV27,TRBJ2-1,15,.,TGTGCCAGCAGTTTCGCAGGCCAGCCGGAAAATGAGCAGTTCTTC,CASSFAGQPENEQFF
TRBD1,TRBV5-1,TRBJ1-1,16,.,TGCGCCAGCAGCTCGACCCTAGGACAGGCTAATACTGAAGCTTTCTTT,CASSSTLGQANTEAFF
.,TRBV7-3,TRBJ2-6,15,.,TGTGCCAGCAGTCCTAAGGGGACTGGGGCCAACGTCCTGACTTTC,CASSPKGTGANVLTF
.,TRBV7-8,TRBJ1-1,15,.,TGTGCCAGCAGGGTCGGAAGGTTGGGGGACAATGAAGCTTTCTTT,CASRVGRLGDNEAFF
TRBD1,TRBV10-3,TRBJ1-2,18,.,TGTGCCATCAGTGAGTCGATCGTCCGGACAGGGGAGGACTATGGCTACACCTTC,CAISESIVRTGEDYGYTF
TRBD2,TRBV27,TRBJ2-7,16,once,TGTGCCAGCAGTTTAGGGGCTAGCGGGGGTTTGTACGAGCAGTACTTC,CASSLGASGGLYEQYF
.,TRBV19,TRBJ2-2,16,.,TGTGCCAGCTCGAAGGAGGGCAGTATTAACACCGGGGAGCTGTTTTTT,CASSKEGSINTGELFF
TRBD1,TRBV27,TRBJ1-4,15,.,TGTGCCAGCAGTCCCCCGGGACAGGTACATGAAAAACTGTTTTTT,CASSPPGQVHEKLFF
TRBD2,TRBV4-2,TRBJ2-3,16,.,TGTGCCAGCAGGAGCCGGGGTGGGACTACCACAGATACGCAGTATTTT,CASRSRGGTTTDTQYF
TRBD2,TRBV18,TRBJ2-3,18,.,TGTGCCAGCTCAACCATTAACGGGGGGGCTGGAGGCAAAGATACGCAGTATTTT,CASSTINGGAGGKDTQYF
.,TRBV6-1,TRBJ1-2,15,.,TGTGCCAGCAGTGAAGCGTTAGGGGCGTACTATGGCTACACCTTC,CASSEALGAYYGYTF
.,TRBV2,TRBJ1-2,11,.,TGTGCCAGCAGTGAATTGGGGGCGCACACCTTC,CASSELGAHTF
TRBD1,TRBV10-3,TRBJ2-2,14,.,TGTGCCATCATGGGGACAGGGGCAACCGGGGAGCTGTTTTTT,CAIMGTGATGELFF
TRBD1,TRBV6-1,TRBJ1-5,15,.,TGTGCCAGCAGTGATGGAGGGGGCATCAATCAGCCCCAGCATTTT,CASSDGGGINQPQHF
.,TRBV7-3,TRBJ1-5,14,.,TGTGCCAGCAGCTCCAGGGTGGGCAATCAGCCCCAGCATTTT,CASSSRVGNQPQHF
TRBD1,TRBV7-2,TRBJ2-3,15,.,TGTGCCAGCAGCCCCAGGACAGGGGGAAGTGGTACGCAGTATTTT,CASSPRTGGSGTQYF
TRBD2,TRBV7-3,TRBJ2-1,17,.,TGTGCCAGCAGCCCAAAGTCGGGGGGAAGCTCCTACAATGAGCAGTTCTTC,CASSPKSGGSSYNEQFF
.,TRBV7-2,TRBJ2-6,15,.,TGTGCCAGCAGCGTTCAAGGCGGTGGGGCCAACGTCCTGACTTTC,CASSVQGGGANVLTF
TRBD2,TRBV30,TRBJ2-1,14,.,TGTGCCTGGAGTGTGGTAGCGGGGGTCGGTGAGCAGTTCTTC,CAWSVVAGVGEQFF
.,TRBV7-9,TRBJ1-3,18,once,TGTGCCAGCAGCTTAGCGGGCTCTGGTCTGAGCTCTGGAAACACCATATATTTT,CASSLAGSGLSSGNTIYF
.,TRBV15,TRBJ2-7,17,.,TGTGCCACCAGCAGAGGTCAACATAAGGCGGCTGTATACGAGCAGTACTTC,CATSRGQHKAAVYEQYF
TRBD2,TRBV12-5,TRBJ2-5,15,.,TGTGCTAGTGGTTTGGGAGCGGGGGGAGGGGAGACCCAGTACTTC,CASGLGAGGGETQYF
TRBD2,TRBV5-4,TRBJ2-7,16,few,TGTGCCAGCAGCCCTAGACGTAGCGGGGGGGCATACGAGCAGTACTTC,CASSPRRSGGAYEQYF
TRBD1,TRBV7-3,TRBJ1-2,13,.,TGTGCCAGCAGCCCGGGACAGATCTATGGCTACACCTTC,CASSPGQIYGYTF
.,TRBV18,TRBJ1-1,11,.,TGTGCCAGCTCTGGGAGGGTTATGTCTTTCTTT,CASSGRVMSFF
.,TRBV19,TRBJ2-3,15,.,TGTGCCAGTAGTATAGCATACAGTGACACAGATACGCAGTATTTT,CASSIAYSDTDTQYF
TRBD2,TRBV11-3,TRBJ2-5,15,.,TGTGCCAGCAGCTTCGGTTGGACTAGCGAAGAGACCCAGTACTTC,CASSFGWTSEETQYF
.,TRBV6-1,TRBJ2-3,13,.,TGTGCCAGCGGTCCGCCCTCGGAGTATACGCAGTATTTT,CASGPPSEYTQYF
.,TRBV6-5,TRBJ2-3,15,.,TGTGCCAGCAGAGCCGGGACAAAGGTCACAGATACGCAGTATTTT,CASRAGTKVTDTQYF
.,TRBV4-1,TRBJ2-2,16,.,TGCGCCAGCAGCGGGTCCCGGGTAGAGGCAGCCGGGGAGCTGTTTTTT,CASSGSRVEAAGELFF
.,TRBV11-3,TRBJ2-7,13,.,TGTGCCAGCAGCTTAGGTCCCCGGGACGAGCAGTACTTC,CASSLGPRDEQYF
TRBD2,TRBV6-1,TRBJ2-3,15,.,TGTGCCAGCAGTGACGGACTAGGGCCCACAGATACGCAGTATTTT,CASSDGLGPTDTQYF
.,TRBV15,TRBJ1-3,16,.,TGTGCCACCAGCAGAGCCGACAGAGGCTCTGGAAACACCATATATTTT,CATSRADRGSGNTIYF
TRBD1,TRBV9,TRBJ2-7,16,.,TGTGCCAGCAGCGTAGTCGCCGGGACAGGGCTCTACGAGCAGTACTTC,CASSVVAGTGLYEQYF
TRBD1,TRBV5-6,TRBJ1-2,14,.,TGTGCCAGCAGCTTAAGGGACAGGGCGTCTGGCTACACCTTC,CASSLRDRASGYTF
.,TRBV7-3,TRBJ1-1,15,once,TGTGCCAGCAGCTTATCCGGAGATAGAAACACTGAAGCTTTCTTT,CASSLSGDRNTEAFF